Shown below are 25 T cell receptor beta chains from a single sample sequenced in a study of blood T cells in healthy people across ages. Through a sample-barcoded 5' primer and a J-beta primer mix, a second PCR was run for about 6 to 11 cycles. From the 5' RACE reads, TCRdb called clonotypes with MiXCR, one entry per CDR3 protein. The table records about 1.7 million distinct CDR3 sequences, over 25% of them present only once. Input material: blood. These receptors were taken from a woman aged 25 to 39 in good health.

This clonotype was found a few times. V is TRBV20-1 and J is TRBJ2-1, with D possibly being TRBD1 or TRBD2 (6 bases each). Germline assignment: CDR1 DFQATT and CDR2 SNEGSKA (reference sequence). Trimming took off 4 bases at V and 5 bases at J, with 18 bases between the two ends. The CDR3 sequence is 15 residues long. As DNA, the CDR3 is TGCAGTGCTAAGTCGGGGGCCCGACCCGACAATGAGCAGTTCTTC. Residues: CSAKSGARPDNEQFF.

This clonotype was detected only a few times. This chain connects TRBV12-3 or TRBV12-4 to TRBJ2-7, with D perhaps TRBD2 (5 bases). This CDR3 has 15 amino acids. Trimming left V 3 bases short and J 2 bases short, with 14 bases between. CDR3 amino acids: CASSFEGSATYEQYF. The CDR3 DNA reads TGTGCCAGCAGTTTTGAGGGCTCGGCCACCTACGAGCAGTACTTC.

The chain has TRBV15 and TRBJ1-1, with a weak D call TRBD1 (6 bases). The germline V gene has CDR1 LNHNV and CDR2 YYDKDF (reference sequence). The CDR3 is 13 residues long. V lost 0 bases and J lost 10, with 12 bases in between. CDR3 DNA: TGTGCCACCAGCAGAGATATGCGGGGGGCAGCTTTCTTT. It encodes CATSRDMRGAAFF.

This clonotype was found once. This chain uses TRBV12-3 or TRBV12-4 with TRBJ2-1; no clear D. The CDR3 has 12 amino acids. With 5 bases removed from V and 8 bases from J, the gap between germline ends came to 10 bases. The CDR3 DNA is TGTGCCAGCAGTCCCGTCGCTGATGAGCAGTTCTTC. The encoded protein is CASSPVADEQFF.

The chain combines TRBV7-2 with TRBJ1-2; D gene uncertain. The CDR3 has 16 amino acids. Between the trimmed V and J ends, which lost 7 bases and 0 bases, there was a span of 18 bases. The V gene's germline CDR1 is SGHTA and CDR2 FQGNSA. The CDR3 DNA is TGTGCCAGCAACGCCCGTAGGGCCGGAGCTAACTATGGCTACACCTTC. Encoded protein: CASNARRAGANYGYTF.

In its sample, this clonotype was seen a few times. The genes are TRBV5-1 and TRBJ2-7; TRBD2 might be the D (6 bases). Germline CDR1 is SGHRS and CDR2 is YFSETQ. The CDR3 covers 14 residues. Trimming removed 2 bases from V and 7 bases from J, with 16 bases in between. CDR3 protein: CASSFNGEVEEQYF. The CDR3 DNA reads TGCGCCAGCAGCTTCAACGGGGAGGTGGAGGAGCAGTACTTC.

This clonotype was picked up many times. The chain carries TRBV28 and TRBJ2-5; a weak D match, TRBD1 (6 bases). CDR1 and CDR2 from the germline V gene are MDHEN and SYDVKM. The V end was cut by 2 bases, the J end by 7 bases, with 20 bases between. CDR3 length: 16 amino acids. Here the CDR3 DNA reads TGTGCCAGCAGTTTAAATTGGGGGCTACATGTGCCGACCCAGTACTTC. Amino acids: CASSLNWGLHVPTQYF.

This chain connects TRBV9 to TRBJ2-1, with D possibly TRBD1 on 5 matching bases. Germline lookup yields CDR1 SGDLS and CDR2 YYNGEE. The CDR3 covers 15 residues. V lost 1 base to trimming and J lost 3 bases, with 11 bases between them. The DNA of the CDR3 is TGTGCCAGCAGCGTAAGGGCAGGGATCTACAATGAGCAGTTCTTC. Encoded protein: CASSVRAGIYNEQFF.

The chain links TRBV25-1 to TRBJ2-1, with D tentatively TRBD1 (6 bases). The CDR3 spans 13 residues. V was clipped by 5 bases and J by 7 bases, with 12 bases between them. Germline-derived CDR1 and CDR2 are MGHDK and SYGVNS. The CDR3 spells CASSPKGENEQFF. DNA of the CDR3: TGTGCCAGCAGTCCCAAGGGGGAGAATGAGCAGTTCTTC.

This clonotype occurred a few times. V gene TRBV5-1 combines with J gene TRBJ2-1; no clear D. The CDR3 length is 16 residues. With 4 bases removed from V and 0 bases from J, the gap between germline ends came to 14 bases. CDR1 is SGHRS, CDR2 YFSETQ, per germline. The CDR3 DNA sequence: TGCGCCAGCAGCCACCCCCGCCTGAGCTCCTACAATGAGCAGTTCTTC. Translated: CASSHPRLSSYNEQFF.

This chain joins TRBV3-1 and TRBJ2-7, with 7 bases lining up with TRBD2. Germline CDR1 LGHDT, CDR2 YNNKEL (reference sequence). The CDR3 extends over 15 amino acids. Trimming at V came to 3 bases and at J to 2 bases, leaving 7 bases not matched to a gene. In DNA form, the CDR3 reads TGTGCCAGCAGCCATACAGACGGGGGGACCTACGAGCAGTACTTC. Protein sequence: CASSHTDGGTYEQYF.

This clonotype has just one count. This chain joins TRBV12-3 or TRBV12-4 and TRBJ2-4; TRBD1 aligns across 7 bases. The CDR3 is 17 residues long. V lost 2 bases to trimming and J lost 2 bases; unmatched junction nucleotides: 9. The CDR3 nucleotides read TGTGCCAGCAGTTTATCTCTGGGACAGTGGTCCAAAAACATTCAGTACTTC. Encoded protein: CASSLSLGQWSKNIQYF.

This clonotype was picked up many times. The J gene is TRBJ1-4, the V gene TRBV5-1; D is possibly TRBD1 (5 bases). The CDR3 runs 14 residues. Trimming took off 6 bases at V and 4 bases at J, with 13 bases between the two ends. CDR1 and CDR2 (germline): SGHRS, YFSETQ. As DNA, the CDR3 is TGCGCCAGCACCTCGGGGCTTGTTAATGAAAAACTGTTTTTT. Encoded protein: CASTSGLVNEKLFF. The variable domain in full, with the rest retrieved from reference TRBV5-1 and TRBJ1-4, is KAGVTQTPRYLIKTRGQQVTLSCSPISGHRSVSWYQQTPGQGLQFLFEYFSETQRNKGNFPGRFSGRQFSNSRSEMNVSTLELGDSALYLCASTSGLVNEKLFFGSGTQLSVL.

Comment on this clonotype: A read error is possible here, since a much larger clone lies one base away. The chain has TRBV28 and TRBJ2-5, with 9 positions matching TRBD1. The J call may be mistaken, given a closer DNA end match to TRBJ2-7. Germline CDR1 MDHEN, CDR2 SYDVKM. The CDR3 consists of 15 residues. This CDR3 reads CASSFTGTGNYEQYF. In DNA, the CDR3 is TGTGCCAGCAGTTTCACCGGGACAGGGAACTACGAGCAGTACTTC.

This sequence joins TRBV7-6 and TRBJ2-5; D remains unclear. Germline CDR1 reads SGHVS; CDR2 reads FNYEAQ. Trimming took 7 bases from V and 5 from J, leaving 14 bases between them. This CDR3 spans 13 amino acids. The CDR3 reads CASTSLGRETQYF. The CDR3 DNA follows: TGTGCCAGCACGTCGCTCGGGCGGGAGACCCAGTACTTC.

The chain's CDR3 is CAIEGPGNEQFF. In DNA, the CDR3 is TGTGCCATCGAGGGCCCGGGCAATGAGCAGTTCTTC. This chain uses TRBV10-3 with TRBJ2-1, with a tentative D call TRBD2 (5 bases). The CDR3 has 12 residues. Per germline, CDR1 ENHRY and CDR2 SYGVKD. Trimming removed 8 bases at V and 6 bases at J, with 11 bases between.

The CDR3 region has the DNA TGTGCCAGCAGCTGGACAGGGACGGCTAATGAAAAACTGTTTTTT. This sequence encodes CASSWTGTANEKLFF. The chain uses TRBV7-9 and TRBJ1-4; 8 nucleotides agree with TRBD1. The CDR3 is 15 amino acids. The J segment lost 3 bases and the V segment lost 4 bases, leaving 4 bases of the junction unmatched. From germline, CDR1 is SEHNR and CDR2 FQNEAQ (reference sequence).

As concerns this clonotype: At one end the junction does not follow the germline gene, possibly because of a read error. For the CDR3, the DNA is TGCAGTGGATGGACAGAAGACATTCGGTACTTC. Its protein product is CSGWTEDIRYF. The chain couples TRBV20-1 to TRBJ2-4; the D gene is possibly TRBD1 (6 bases). Germline V gene data show CDR1 as DFQATT and CDR2 as SNEGSKA (reference sequence). The CDR3 is 11 amino acids.

In its sample, this clonotype was seen many times. J is TRBJ2-1 and V is TRBV7-9, with 7 bases that match TRBD1. This CDR3 comprises 15 residues. Looked up from germline, CDR1 is SEHNR and CDR2 is FQNEAQ (reference sequence). J lost 1 base, V lost 1 base, and 1 base had no gene match. CDR3 sequence (DNA): TGTGCCAGCAGCTTAGAGACAGGGTCCTACAATGAGCAGTTCTTC. This sequence encodes CASSLETGSYNEQFF.

This clonotype was counted ten times or more. The chain couples TRBV15 to TRBJ2-7; no clear D. This CDR3 has 17 amino acids. CDR1 is LNHNV and CDR2 is YYDKDF in the germline V gene (reference sequence). Deletions cut 1 base from V and 7 bases from J, with 23 bases between. CDR3 in amino acids: CATSRGIYEDPGLEQYF. In nucleotides, the CDR3 is TGTGCCACCAGCAGAGGTATTTACGAGGACCCCGGTTTGGAGCAGTACTTC.

This chain links TRBV30 with TRBJ1-1; 8 bases fit TRBD1. The CDR3 is made up of 14 amino acids. CDR1 and CDR2 from the germline V gene are GTSNPN and SVGIG (reference sequence). J lost 4 bases, V lost 4 bases, and 8 bases had no gene match. CDR3: CAWTNIDRGTEAFF. The CDR3, as DNA: TGTGCCTGGACCAATATCGACAGGGGCACTGAAGCTTTCTTT.

The chain carries TRBV12-3 or TRBV12-4 and TRBJ1-4; D is undetermined. The CDR3 contains 12 residues. V was shortened by 3 bases and J by 5 bases, with 4 bases between the two germline ends. The DNA of the CDR3 is TGTGCCAGCAGTTTCGCCAATGAAAAACTGTTTTTT. This encodes CASSFANEKLFF.

The rearrangement joins TRBV2 to TRBJ1-4; weak D call: TRBD1 (5 bases). The CDR3 is 16 residues long. Germline V gene lookup returns CDR1 SNHLY and CDR2 FYNNEI. Trimming took 11 bases from V and 8 from J, leaving 27 bases between them. The CDR3 sequence is CAEDVKKGKGREKLFF. Here the CDR3 DNA reads TGTGCCGAAGACGTAAAAAAAGGGAAGGGGAGAGAAAAACTGTTTTTT.

CDR3 sequence: CASSETGTDDSPLHF. CDR3 coding DNA: TGTGCCAGCAGCGAAACCGGGACAGATGATTCACCCCTCCACTTT. This chain connects TRBV7-8 to TRBJ1-6; 7 bases agree with TRBD1. V was clipped by 5 bases and J by 8 bases; unmatched bases: 9. The CDR3 spans 15 residues. Germline V lookup: CDR1 SGHVS, CDR2 FQNEAQ.

Comments on this clonotype: Possible read error: a much larger clone is one base away. This is likely a read error, given that the CDR3 carries no conserved phenylalanine or tryptophan at its end. CDR3 amino acids: CASSQGGGNEQFL. CDR3 nucleotide sequence: TGCGCCAGCAGCCAAGGCGGGGGCAATGAGCAGTTCTTA. This chain uses TRBV4-3 with TRBJ2-1; TRBD2 agrees at 7 bases. Looked up from germline, CDR1 is LGHNA and CDR2 is YSLEER. Trimming at V came to 1 base and at J to 6 bases, leaving 0 bases not matched to a gene. CDR3 length: 13 residues.